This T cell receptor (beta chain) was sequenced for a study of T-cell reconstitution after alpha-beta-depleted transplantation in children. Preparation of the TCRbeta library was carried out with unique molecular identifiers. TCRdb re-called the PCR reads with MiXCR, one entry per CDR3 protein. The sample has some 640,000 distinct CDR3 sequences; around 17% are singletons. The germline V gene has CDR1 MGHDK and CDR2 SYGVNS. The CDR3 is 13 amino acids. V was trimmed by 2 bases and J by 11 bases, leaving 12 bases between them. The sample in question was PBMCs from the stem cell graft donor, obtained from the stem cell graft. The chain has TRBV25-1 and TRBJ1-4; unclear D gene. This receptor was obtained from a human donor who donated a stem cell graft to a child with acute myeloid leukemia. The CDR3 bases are TGTGCCAGCAGTGAAGGGTGGAGAGACAAACTGTTTTTT. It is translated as CASSEGWRDKLFF. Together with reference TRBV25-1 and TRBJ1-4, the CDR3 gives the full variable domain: EADIYQTPRYLVIGTGKKITLECSQTMGHDKMYWYQQDPGMELHLIHYSYGVNSTEKGDLSSESTVSRIRTEHFPLTLESARPSHTSQYLCASSEGWRDKLFFGSGTQLSVL.